The 32 T cell receptor beta chains listed next were all sequenced from one sample in a study of response to subunit inactivated influenza vaccine. From the RT-PCR reads, TCRdb called clonotypes with MiXCR, one entry per CDR3 protein. The data contain approximately 520,000 distinct CDR3 sequences, approximately 24% of them singletons. This specimen was CD4+ T cells sorted from PBMCs, taken 5 days after vaccination. The receptors were sampled from a man aged 50 to 60 who received an inactivated influenza vaccine.

This clonotype was detected a few times. This chain links TRBV7-6 with TRBJ2-3; D is possibly TRBD2 (5 bases). The length of the CDR3 is 16 residues. Trimming shortened V by 0 bases and J by 0 bases, and 10 bases separated the two germline ends. Germline assignment: CDR1 SGHVS and CDR2 FNYEAQ. CDR3 nucleotides: TGTGCCAGCAGCTTAGCCCGGTCGGGGAGCACAGATACGCAGTATTTT. It yields the protein CASSLARSGSTDTQYF.

For this clonotype: The germline gene is not matched at one end of the junction; a read error may be the cause. The chain recombines TRBV27 with TRBJ2-4; maybe TRBD1 (5 bases). The CDR3 runs 12 residues. From germline, CDR1 is MNHEY and CDR2 SMNVEV (reference sequence). The CDR3 here is CASRSQGNIQYF. CDR3 bases: TGTGCCAGCAGGAGCCAGGGAAACATTCAGTATTTC.

This clonotype was seen a handful of times. This chain links TRBV20-1 with TRBJ1-1; TRBD1 aligns across 7 bases. This CDR3 spans 13 amino acids. Germline CDR1 reads DFQATT; CDR2 reads SNEGSKA (reference sequence). The V and J ends lost 4 bases and 4 bases, in that order; junction bases with no gene match: 6. DNA of the CDR3: TGCAGTGCTACAGGACAGGTCGTCACTGAAGCTTTCTTT. The encoded protein is CSATGQVVTEAFF.

J is TRBJ2-7 and V is TRBV12-3 or TRBV12-4; D gene ambiguous. This CDR3 is 12 amino acids long. Trimming stripped 6 bases from V and 3 bases from J, with 9 bases between. CDR3 coding DNA: TGTGCCAGCAGCCCCCACAACTACGAGCAGTACTTC. This gives the protein CASSPHNYEQYF.

This clonotype was detected only once. The V call is TRBV12-3 or TRBV12-4, the J call TRBJ2-1; D perhaps matches TRBD2 (7 bases). The CDR3 sequence is 14 residues long. The V end was cut by 2 bases, the J end by 14 bases, with 19 bases between. The CDR3 region is CASSLRMEEGGKFF. CDR3 nucleotide sequence: TGTGCCAGCAGTTTAAGGATGGAAGAGGGGGGGAAGTTCTTC.

This clonotype was seen a handful of times. The V call is TRBV9, the J call TRBJ2-1; 12 bases map to TRBD2. The J segment lost 10 bases and the V segment lost 2 bases, leaving 1 base of the junction unmatched. CDR1 is SGDLS, CDR2 YYNGEE, per germline. The CDR3 runs 13 residues. Written as DNA, the CDR3 is TGTGCCAGCAGCGTCCTAGCGGGAGGGGAGCAGTTCTTC. This codes for CASSVLAGGEQFF.

In its sample, this clonotype was seen a few times. The chain carries TRBV2 and TRBJ1-2, with D unresolved. CDR1 and CDR2 (germline): SNHLY, FYNNEI. The CDR3 totals 13 residues. V was shortened by 0 bases and J by 8 bases, with 10 bases between the two germline ends. Here the CDR3 DNA reads TGTGCCAGCAGTGAAGCGGTGCAGCCGGGCTACACCTTC. This codes for CASSEAVQPGYTF.

In its sample, this clonotype was seen a few times. The rearrangement uses TRBV12-3 or TRBV12-4 and TRBJ2-7, with D possibly TRBD1 on 6 matching bases. Trimming pared 5 bases from V and 6 bases from J, leaving 17 bases between. The CDR3 runs 14 residues. CDR3: CASSASGTRFEQYF. CDR3 nucleotides: TGTGCCAGCAGTGCCTCCGGGACAAGGTTCGAGCAGTACTTC.

This clonotype showed up just a few times. CDR3 loop: CASSVGFGSSNEQFF. The DNA for the CDR3 is TGTGCCAGCAGCGTAGGGTTCGGGAGTAGCAATGAGCAGTTCTTC. The chain employs TRBV9 and TRBJ2-1; perhaps TRBD2 as D (6 bases). V was shortened by 0 bases and J by 6 bases, with 13 bases between the two germline ends. Germline assignment: CDR1 SGDLS and CDR2 YYNGEE. The CDR3 runs to 15 residues.

This rearrangement joins TRBV4-1 to TRBJ2-1, with D perhaps TRBD2 (5 bases). The length of the CDR3 is 15 residues. Germline V CDR1 and CDR2: MGHRA, YSYEKL. Deletions cut 4 bases from V and 1 base from J, with 11 bases between. The CDR3 region is CASSPFSDSYNEQFF. The CDR3 DNA is TGCGCCAGCAGCCCCTTTAGCGATTCCTACAATGAGCAGTTCTTC.

Notes on this clonotype: A junction end diverges from the germline sequence, so it may reflect a read error. The rearrangement uses TRBV10-1 and TRBJ1-2, with D maybe TRBD1 (6 bases). CDR1 is WNHNN, CDR2 SYGVQD, per germline (reference sequence). This CDR3 is 12 amino acids long. CDR3 nucleotide sequence: TGCGCCAGCAGTGATGGGGGCTATGGCTACGCCTTC. Its protein is CASSDGGYGYAF.

The chain combines TRBV5-1 with TRBJ2-5; D is possibly TRBD2 (5 bases). Germline CDR1 is SGHRS and CDR2 is YFSETQ. This CDR3 has 15 amino acids. Trimming removed 0 bases at V and 0 bases at J, with 9 bases between. CDR3 sequence reads: CASSLDPGYQETQYF. The CDR3 DNA follows: TGCGCCAGCAGCTTGGATCCGGGGTACCAAGAGACCCAGTACTTC.

This clonotype turned up a few times. As DNA, the CDR3 is TGTGCCAGCAGCGGACGGCAGGCCAACTATGGCTACACCTTC. Its translation is CASSGRQANYGYTF. V is TRBV7-2 and J is TRBJ1-2; D not resolved. Trimming stripped 5 bases from V and 2 bases from J, with 12 bases between. The CDR3 is made up of 14 amino acids. From germline, CDR1 is SGHTA and CDR2 FQGNSA.

V gene TRBV6-2 or TRBV6-3 combines with J gene TRBJ1-5; D is possibly TRBD1 (6 bases). The V gene's germline CDR1 is MNHEY and CDR2 SVGEGT. The CDR3 sequence is 15 residues long. Trimming removed 7 bases at V and 3 bases at J, with 16 bases between. In DNA form, the CDR3 reads TGTGCCAGCATGCGGGGGGCCCCATTCAATCAGCCCCAGCATTTT. Amino acids: CASMRGAPFNQPQHF.

This clonotype was recorded a few times. This chain connects TRBV4-3 to TRBJ2-5; TRBD1 is a possible D gene (5 bases). Trimming cost V 0 bases and J 6 bases, with 14 bases left between them. The CDR3 has 15 amino acids. Germline V gene data show CDR1 as LGHNA and CDR2 as YSLEER. CDR3 DNA sequence: TGCGCCAGCAGCCAAGAATTGGGCAGGGCCAAGACCCAGTACTTC. Its protein product is CASSQELGRAKTQYF.

The chain couples TRBV7-2 to TRBJ1-1, with 12 bases that match TRBD1. The length of the CDR3 is 18 residues. The germline V gene encodes CDR1 SGHTA and CDR2 FQGNSA. The J segment lost 2 bases and the V segment lost 3 bases, leaving 10 bases of the junction unmatched. DNA for the CDR3: TGTGCCAGCAGCTTGCGTCCCGGGACAGGGGGCTCCAACACTGAAGCTTTCTTT. Amino acids: CASSLRPGTGGSNTEAFF.

There are many counts of this clonotype. The J gene is TRBJ2-1, the V gene TRBV29-1; 9 nucleotides agree with TRBD2. Germline values: CDR1 SQVTM, CDR2 ANQGSEA. The CDR3 runs to 16 residues. J was trimmed by 5 bases and V by 6 bases; bases with no gene match: 14. CDR3: CSVRLPRSGGNNEQFF. The CDR3 DNA is TGCAGCGTAAGGCTCCCCCGGAGCGGGGGGAACAATGAGCAGTTCTTC.

In this sample, this clonotype turned up a few times. The chain recombines TRBV6-2 or TRBV6-3 with TRBJ1-1; no reliable D call. Per germline, CDR1 MNHEY and CDR2 SVGEGT. With 1 base removed from V and 7 bases from J, the gap between germline ends came to 16 bases. The CDR3 is 15 amino acids. This CDR3 reads CASSYFDPRSYEAFF. CDR3 DNA: TGTGCCAGCAGTTACTTCGACCCGAGATCATATGAAGCTTTCTTT.

This clonotype has only one observation. The genes are TRBV4-1 and TRBJ2-5; D may be TRBD1 or TRBD2 (5 bases each). Trimming removed 5 bases from V and 4 bases from J, with 11 bases in between. This CDR3 has 13 residues. Looked up from germline, CDR1 is MGHRA and CDR2 is YSYEKL. DNA of the CDR3: TGCGCCAGCAGCGAACCAGGGAGAGAGACCCAGTACTTC. Translating it yields CASSEPGRETQYF.

The rearrangement links TRBV7-9 to TRBJ2-7, with 11 bases lining up with TRBD1. Germline V gene data show CDR1 as SEHNR and CDR2 as FQNEAQ (reference sequence). This CDR3 is built from 16 residues. The V and J ends lost 5 bases and 3 bases, in that order; junction bases with no gene match: 9. The CDR3 nucleotides are TGTGCCAGCAGCCCCCGGACAGGGGGCTCCTACTACGAGCAGTACTTC. Translation gives CASSPRTGGSYYEQYF.

Only a few counts were recorded for this clonotype. The genes are TRBV7-2 and TRBJ2-7; TRBD1 matches 9 bases. CDR3 length: 15 amino acids. J was trimmed by 5 bases and V by 2 bases; bases with no gene match: 7. The germline V gene has CDR1 SGHTA and CDR2 FQGNSA. CDR3 amino acids: CASSLSGTGINEQYF. In DNA form, the CDR3 reads TGTGCCAGCAGCTTATCCGGGACAGGGATCAACGAGCAGTACTTC.

This clonotype came up a few times. The J gene is TRBJ2-6, the V gene TRBV10-3; D uncertain. This CDR3 comprises 14 residues. V lost 8 bases, J lost 4 bases, and 12 bases lay in between. Germline-derived CDR1 and CDR2 are ENHRY and SYGVKD. CDR3 bases: TGTGCCATCTCAATTGCTGACGGGGCCAACGTCCTGACTTTC. Its translation is CAISIADGANVLTF.

This clonotype was found a few times. The chain links TRBV5-5 to TRBJ2-3; perhaps TRBD2 as D (6 bases). V shed 4 bases and J shed 1 base, with 19 bases lying between them. The CDR3 runs 17 residues. Germline CDR1 and CDR2: SGHKS and YYEKEE (reference sequence). CDR3: CASSPQAGWRGTDTQYF. As DNA, the CDR3 is TGTGCCAGCAGCCCTCAGGCGGGATGGCGGGGCACAGATACGCAGTATTTT.

This clonotype was detected only a few times. The chain uses TRBV7-2 and TRBJ2-1, with 9 positions matching TRBD2. Germline-derived CDR1 and CDR2 are SGHTA and FQGNSA. CDR3 length: 16 residues. Trimming cost V 1 base and J 6 bases; bases outside gene matches: 7. CDR3 in amino acids: CASSLGRLAVSNEQFF. CDR3 in DNA: TGTGCCAGCAGCTTAGGACGACTAGCGGTGAGCAATGAGCAGTTCTTC.

The rearrangement links TRBV30 to TRBJ1-3, with TRBD1 as a possible D gene (6 bases). Germline CDR1 is GTSNPN and CDR2 is SVGIG (reference sequence). This CDR3 region has 13 residues. The ends were cut back, 5 bases at V and 4 bases at J, with 12 bases in the middle. This CDR3 reads CAWAGTPGNTIYF. The CDR3 DNA is TGTGCCTGGGCCGGGACACCAGGAAACACCATATATTTT.

The V gene is TRBV7-9, the J gene TRBJ2-7, with D possibly TRBD1 on 5 matching bases. V dropped 8 bases and J dropped 3 bases, with 11 bases sitting between them. The germline CDR1 and CDR2 sequences are SEHNR and FQNEAQ (reference sequence). The CDR3 contains 12 residues. DNA for the CDR3: TGTGCCAGCCAGGGCAGTGACTACGAGCAGTACTTC. Its translation is CASQGSDYEQYF. Complete variable domain (other parts from reference TRBV7-9 and TRBJ2-7): DTGVSQNPRHKITKRGQNVTFRCDPISEHNRLYWYRQTLGQGPEFLTYFQNEAQLEKSRLLSDRFSAERPKGSFSTLEIQRTEQGDSAMYLCASQGSDYEQYFGPGTRLTVT.

The CDR3 DNA reads TGTGCCACCAGCAGAGATGCCGCTGAAGCTTTCTTT. Its protein product is CATSRDAAEAFF. The rearrangement links TRBV15 to TRBJ1-1; D not certain. Germline CDR1 reads LNHNV; CDR2 reads YYDKDF (reference sequence). V was pared by 0 bases and J by 6 bases, with 5 bases between. The CDR3 runs 12 residues.

This sequence joins TRBV12-3 or TRBV12-4 and TRBJ2-1; the match to TRBD2 covers 8 bases. J was trimmed by 6 bases and V by 6 bases; bases with no gene match: 10. The length of the CDR3 is 15 residues. Here the CDR3 reads CASSRSGRNGNEQFF. The CDR3 nucleotides are TGTGCCAGCAGCCGGAGCGGGAGAAACGGCAATGAGCAGTTCTTC.

This sequence joins TRBV6-2 or TRBV6-3 and TRBJ2-2; D is undetermined. V lost 6 bases to trimming and J lost 6 bases, with 8 bases between them. Germline V lookup: CDR1 MNHEY, CDR2 SVGEGT. This CDR3 contains 12 residues. The CDR3 coding sequence is TGTGCCAGCAGACACTCCCCCGGGGAGCTGTTTTTT. Translated, it gives CASRHSPGELFF.

This sequence joins TRBV20-1 and TRBJ2-3; TRBD2 matches at 14 bases. This CDR3 contains 15 residues. The V gene end was trimmed by 3 bases and the J gene end by 5 bases; junction bases not matched to a gene: 4. CDR1 and CDR2 (germline): DFQATT, SNEGSKA (reference sequence). CDR3 loop: CSASRLAGGQDTQYF. The CDR3 coding sequence is TGCAGTGCTAGTAGACTAGCGGGGGGGCAAGATACGCAGTATTTT.

The J gene is TRBJ2-1, the V gene TRBV20-1; TRBD1 matches 9 bases. CDR1 is DFQATT, CDR2 SNEGSKA, per germline (reference sequence). CDR3 length: 18 amino acids. V shed 5 bases, J shed 0 bases, and the junction held 14 bases outside the gene matches. This chain's CDR3 is CSASPPSGQGNSYNEQFF. The CDR3 DNA follows: TGCAGTGCTTCCCCACCCTCGGGACAGGGAAACTCCTACAATGAGCAGTTCTTC.

The chain employs TRBV5-1 and TRBJ2-5, with TRBD1 matching over 8 bases. Trimming took 4 bases from V and 6 from J; bases not matched to a gene: 5. Germline V CDR1 and CDR2: SGHRS, YFSETQ. The CDR3 runs to 13 residues. This CDR3 reads CASSPTGGQTQYF. Written as DNA, the CDR3 is TGCGCCAGCAGCCCAACAGGGGGGCAGACCCAGTACTTC.